This T cell receptor (beta chain) was identified in a study of OX40 agonist ivuxolimab in advanced cancers. Study overall: It was ivuxolimab, an agonistic anti-OX40 (CD134) antibody, that patients were treated with.

Germline lookup yields CDR1 MNHNY and CDR2 SVGAGI (reference sequence). Trimming left V 4 bases short and J 0 bases short, with 7 bases between. CDR3 size: 13 residues. Here immunoSEQ multiplex PCR was the method, and the copy in TCRdb shows in-frame clones only, minus some. The data contain over 60,000 clones, roughly nine tenths of them singletons. Sequenced here: CD4+ or CD8+ T cells sorted from blood, sampled in a trial of the OX40 agonist ivuxolimab. This clonotype was obtained from an adult with an advanced solid tumor such as melanoma, head and neck, liver or kidney cancer. The chain uses TRBV6-6 and TRBJ2-7; D is perhaps TRBD2 (5 bases). The CDR3 nucleotides are TGTGCCAGCAGTTCCCGGGACTCCTACGAGCAGTACTTC. Translating it yields CASSSRDSYEQYF.